This T cell receptor beta chain was observed in a study of blood T cell repertoires in COVID-19. V lost 3 bases, J lost 7 bases, and 10 bases lay in between. The CDR3 is 14 residues long. The germline CDR1 and CDR2 sequences are SGHDN and FVKESK. Many counts were recorded for this clone. Libraries were prepared by immunoSEQ multiplex PCR; TCRdb keeps only in-frame clonotypes and omits some of them. The repertoire includes under 250,000 clones, around 86% of them detected once, and around 1.7% sits in the top ten. Assignments of participants to cohorts depended upon their own reported clinical history.

This chain joins TRBV14 and TRBJ1-6; D gene unclear. The sequencing sample was made of PBMCs or T cells enriched from blood (not recorded which). This receptor was taken from a man aged 35 to 55 who had recovered from COVID-19. The CDR3 loop is CASSHGLRNSPLHF. The DNA of the CDR3 is TGTGCCAGCAGCCACGGGTTGAGGAATTCACCCCTCCACTTT.